Listed below are T cell receptor beta chains from one sample, sequenced in a study of blood T cell repertoires in COVID-19. The method was immunoSEQ multiplex PCR; TCRdb's version includes in-frame clones alone and lacks a portion of them. The sample includes fewer than 150,000 clones, more than 80% of them seen just once. Sequenced sample: peripheral blood. These receptors were taken from a human donor in a cohort sampled during active COVID-19. Each CDR3 is given with its conserved first and last residue. Fields, in order: J gene, D gene, V gene, CDR3 protein. D genes are given only for firm matches.

TRBJ2-6 | - | TRBV5-4 | CASSSGHAGANVLTF
TRBJ1-1 | - | TRBV19 | CASSISGGGPTEAFF
TRBJ1-2 | TRBD1 | TRBV7-2 | CASSAKAGTGNYGYTF
TRBJ1-3 | - | TRBV2 | CASSGGGLSSGNTIYF
TRBJ1-5 | TRBD1 | TRBV6-5 | CASSYRQGYQPQHF
TRBJ1-2 | - | TRBV9 | CASRQGPNEDGYTF
TRBJ1-5 | - | TRBV9 | CASSGGGGRNQPQHF
TRBJ1-3 | - | TRBV12-3/TRBV12-4 | CASGHGGNTIYF
TRBJ1-4 | - | TRBV15 | CATSRDRGLGEKLFF
TRBJ2-1 | TRBD2 | TRBV7-7 | CASSLTSGLYNEQFF
TRBJ1-2 | TRBD1 | TRBV7-9 | CASRPETGGGPNYGYTF
TRBJ2-1 | - | TRBV19 | CASSIISNGGQQFF
TRBJ2-3 | TRBD2 | TRBV27 | CASSQREGRTDTQYF
TRBJ2-1 | TRBD2 | TRBV15 | CATSSESSGVNEQFF
TRBJ1-4 | - | TRBV6-5 | CASRSTDPGKLFF
TRBJ1-5 | TRBD1 | TRBV19 | CASKGQVSNQPQHF
TRBJ2-7 | - | TRBV19 | CASKGQPNYEQYF
TRBJ2-7 | TRBD1 | TRBV6-1 | CASSAAGGAAYEQYF
TRBJ1-4 | - | TRBV29-1 | CSVAPDSKKLFF
TRBJ1-1 | - | TRBV12-3/TRBV12-4 | CASKVGRRAEAFF
TRBJ1-3 | - | TRBV7-9 | CASSNTGNSGNTIYF
TRBJ2-3 | TRBD2 | TRBV5-5 | CASSSGLAGLTDTQYF
TRBJ1-1 | - | TRBV3-1/TRBV3-2 | CASSHRGIMNTEAFF
TRBJ2-7 | TRBD1 | TRBV5-1 | CASSLPGQGGGQYF
TRBJ2-5 | TRBD1 | TRBV2 | CASRLFTGVQETQYF
TRBJ1-4 | - | TRBV4-3 | CASSQGRTVLNEKLFF
TRBJ2-4 | TRBD2 | TRBV5-1 | CASSLNLAGDLLAKNIQYF
TRBJ2-3 | - | TRBV27 | CASTLRGTDTQYF
TRBJ2-3 | TRBD2 | TRBV6-2/TRBV6-3 | CASSTGLADYLDTQYF
TRBJ2-4 | TRBD1 | TRBV20-1 | CSASRPGQGTRYF
TRBJ2-1 | - | TRBV14 | CASSQDSRSYNEQFF
TRBJ2-5 | - | TRBV12-5 | CASGLDSRGETQYF
TRBJ2-2 | TRBD1 | TRBV4-1 | CASSQGWTGRTGELFF
TRBJ2-3 | TRBD2 | TRBV19 | CASSVLAGLAGTDTQYF
TRBJ2-1 | TRBD1 | TRBV27 | CASSYRTGNNEQFF
TRBJ2-3 | - | TRBV2 | CASSDLVGLDTQYF
TRBJ1-2 | - | TRBV5-6 | CASSSMTFVGLGLSTF
TRBJ2-3 | - | TRBV18 | CASSPGGKGSTQYF
TRBJ1-1 | - | TRBV28 | CASEMNTEAFF
TRBJ1-1 | - | TRBV5-1 | CASSEEWESEAFF